The 3 T cell receptor beta chains below come from one sample, sequenced in a study of cytomegalovirus exposure and HLA in healthy donors. The PCR employed 60 Vbeta primers together with 13 Jbeta primers. TCRdb's copy holds only in-frame clones and misses some; the assay was immunoSEQ multiplex PCR. The table shows roughly 150,000 clones, with more than 80% occurring only once. Sequenced input: PBMCs. The source of these receptors is a male donor in good health and CMV-seronegative.

The V gene is TRBV7-6, the J gene TRBJ2-2; 13 bases match TRBD2. With 1 base clipped from V and 3 bases from J, the junction kept 14 bases outside the gene matches. Looked up from germline, CDR1 is SGHVS and CDR2 is FNYEAQ. This CDR3 is built from 21 residues. The CDR3 loop reads CASSLECGETSGGRYTGELFF. DNA for the CDR3: TGTGCCAGCAGCTTAGAATGTGGGGAGACTAGCGGGGGGCGGTACACCGGGGAGCTGTTTTTT.

This clone was counted once. V and J are TRBV4-3 and TRBJ2-7; possibly TRBD2 for D (6 bases). The CDR3 has 15 residues. With 0 bases removed from V and 5 bases from J, the gap between germline ends came to 14 bases. The germline V gene has CDR1 LGHNA and CDR2 YSLEER. The CDR3 nucleotides are TGCGCCAGCAGCCAAGAAACCGGGGGAGACCACGAGCAGTACTTC. It codes for CASSQETGGDHEQYF.

This chain uses TRBV6-4 with TRBJ1-2, with D possibly TRBD1 on 5 matching bases. Trimming removed 0 bases from V and 8 bases from J, with 13 bases in between. Germline CDR1 is MRHNA and CDR2 is SNTAGT. The CDR3 runs 14 residues. CDR3: CASSDSRRDGGYTF. As DNA, the CDR3 is TGTGCCAGCAGTGACTCGAGGAGGGACGGCGGCTACACCTTC.